This TCR beta chain originates from a study of T cell responses to AZD1222 COVID-19 vaccine. A word on this clone: Antigen: not known.

V was clipped by 5 bases and J by 1 base; unmatched bases: 3. The CDR3 has 14 residues. Germline V lookup: CDR1 MNHNS, CDR2 SASEGT. Notes on the study in general: Close to half of all spike-specific TCRs reportedly target regions of the variants that are unmutated.

TCRdb keeps only in-frame clones here, not all; method: immunoSEQ multiplex PCR. The sample carries roughly 120,000 clones, over 80% recorded once. This chain joins TRBV6-1 and TRBJ1-1; 8 nucleotides agree with TRBD1. The TCR was taken from an adult in good health. The sequencing used peripheral blood, collected on day 0 of AZD1222 vaccination. The CDR3: CASSPGTGNTEAFF. For the CDR3, the DNA is TGTGCCAGCAGTCCCGGGACAGGGAACACTGAAGCTTTCTTT.